The present T cell receptor beta chain was sequenced within a study of blood T cell repertoires in COVID-19. Assay used: immunoSEQ multiplex PCR; TCRdb lists only in-frame clones, some missing. The table records more than 200,000 clones, 80% to 90% of them present only once. J was trimmed by 8 bases and V by 6 bases; bases with no gene match: 4. The CDR3 sequence is 14 residues long. Looked up from germline, CDR1 is SNHLY and CDR2 is FYNNEI. This clonotype originated in a man aged 40-49 years who had recovered from COVID-19. The rearrangement uses TRBV2 and TRBJ2-1; 13 positions match TRBD2. The sample taken for sequencing was PBMCs or T cells enriched from blood (not recorded which). DNA of the CDR3: TGTGCCAGCAGCGGGACTAGCGGGAACCATGAGCAGTTCTTC. Its translation is CASSGTSGNHEQFF.